These 14 T cell receptor beta chains came from one sample sequenced in a study of beta chain features in type 1 diabetes. Reverse transcription of all isolated RNA meant that expressed TCRB transcripts were sequenced. Using immunoSEQ multiplex PCR, the repertoire was profiled, and TCRdb retains in-frame clones only, with some absent. The sample has 120,000 to 150,000 clones, 8.5% to 12% seen once. The sample comprised naive CD4+ T cells from blood. The receptors shown here come from a man younger than 35 in good health.

The V and J genes are TRBV19 and TRBJ1-1, with 7 bases fitting TRBD1. The CDR3 runs 15 residues. CDR1 LNHDA and CDR2 SQIVND come from the germline V gene (reference sequence). J gave up 4 bases and V 3 bases, and 8 bases lay outside the gene matches. CDR3 protein: CASSMRRGLSTEAFF. As DNA, the CDR3 is TGTGCCAGTAGTATGCGCAGGGGGTTATCCACTGAAGCTTTCTTT.

The chain uses TRBV18 and TRBJ2-5; D is possibly TRBD1 (6 bases). The J call may be wrong; the DNA end is better matched by TRBJ2-7. Germline V lookup: CDR1 KGHSH, CDR2 LQKENI. CDR3 length: 16 residues. This chain's CDR3 is CASSPPGQGLAYEQYF. In DNA form, the CDR3 reads TGTGCCAGCTCACCACCGGGGCAGGGGCTGGCCTACGAGCAGTACTTC.

The chain uses TRBV19 and TRBJ1-2, with TRBD1 as a possible D gene (5 bases). CDR1 and CDR2 from the germline V gene are LNHDA and SQIVND (reference sequence). V lost 6 bases, J lost 2 bases, and 16 bases lay in between. The CDR3 runs 15 residues. The CDR3 coding sequence is TGTGCCAGTAGCCTTGGACATAGGGAAAACTATGGCTACACCTTC. The encoded protein is CASSLGHRENYGYTF. Supplemented by reference TRBV19 and TRBJ1-2, the full variable domain reads DGGITQSPKYLFRKEGQNVTLSCEQNLNHDAMYWYRQDPGQGLRLIYYSQIVNDFQKGDIAEGYSVSREKKESFPLTVTSAQKNPTAFYLCASSLGHRENYGYTFGSGTRLTVV.

The genes are TRBV10-3 and TRBJ1-4; D is possibly TRBD1 (5 bases). The V gene's germline CDR1 is ENHRY and CDR2 SYGVKD. The CDR3 runs 14 residues. The V and J ends lost 6 bases and 3 bases respectively, with 11 bases between them. CDR3 in DNA: TGTGCCATCAGAGGCGGGGCGCCTAATGAAAAACTGTTTTTT. It is translated as CAIRGGAPNEKLFF.

The chain links TRBV6-5 to TRBJ1-6, with D unclear. Trimming left V 5 bases short and J 14 bases short, with 13 bases between. Germline CDR1 MNHEY, CDR2 SVGAGI. This CDR3 has 12 amino acids. The CDR3 here is CASSEASLALHF. The CDR3 DNA reads as TGTGCCAGCAGTGAAGCCTCCCTCGCCCTCCACTTT.

This chain links TRBV6-6 with TRBJ2-3; 7 bases are a match to TRBD2. V lost 4 bases and J lost 1; bases outside the gene matches: 2. The length of the CDR3 is 14 residues. CDR1 is MNHNY and CDR2 is SVGAGI in the germline V gene (reference sequence). CDR3: CASSWGGRTDTQYF. The CDR3 nucleotides are TGTGCCAGCAGTTGGGGGGGACGCACAGATACGCAGTATTTT.

In its sample, this clone was seen many times. This chain uses TRBV21-1 with TRBJ2-7; no check of the table's D call, TRBD1, against the DNA was made. TRBV21-1 constitutes a pseudogene. The CDR3 sequence is 13 residues long. The CDR3 spells CARPGTGSNEQYF. DNA of the CDR3: TGTGCCAGGCCCGGGACAGGGTCGAACGAGCAGTACTTC.

The chain has TRBV6-5 and TRBJ2-1; possible D gene TRBD2, 6 bases. CDR1 is MNHEY and CDR2 is SVGAGI in the germline V gene. The V gene lost 5 bases and the J gene lost 8 bases, with 13 bases spanning the gap. The CDR3 runs 13 residues. The CDR3 coding sequence is TGTGCCAGCAGTGAGACTAGTCGCCATGAGCAGTTCTTC. Translation: CASSETSRHEQFF.

This clone was observed a handful of times. The chain employs TRBV7-2 and TRBJ2-2; 8 positions agree with TRBD1. CDR1 and CDR2 from the germline V gene are SGHTA and FQGNSA. After removal of 11 bases from V and 1 base from J, the junction contained 6 bases not matched to a gene. The CDR3 is 14 amino acids. The CDR3 sequence: CAATGTGNTGELFF. The CDR3 DNA follows: TGTGCCGCAACCGGGACAGGGAACACCGGGGAGCTGTTTTTT.

This clone was detected only a few times. The chain links TRBV6-6 to TRBJ1-1; D is uncertain. The CDR3 totals 16 residues. V was shortened by 8 bases and J by 0 bases, with 19 bases between the two germline ends. Germline CDR1 MNHNY, CDR2 SVGAGI (reference sequence). In nucleotides, the CDR3 is TGTGCCAGCTGCGTACGGCAGGCCCCAGTGAACACTGAAGCTTTCTTT. Amino acid sequence: CASCVRQAPVNTEAFF.

This clone was counted a few times. V is TRBV5-4 and J is TRBJ2-7, with D possibly TRBD2 on 7 matching bases. The V end was cut by 5 bases, the J end by 4 bases, with 19 bases between. There are 15 residues in the CDR3. CDR1 is SGHNT, CDR2 YYREEE, per germline (reference sequence). CDR3 bases: TGTGCCAGCAGTTCAGGTGGGGGGGCAGGGTACGAGCAGTACTTC. Residues: CASSSGGGAGYEQYF.

The rearrangement joins TRBV6-6 to TRBJ2-2, with D perhaps TRBD2 (5 bases). The CDR3 extends over 15 amino acids. V was pared by 7 bases and J by 6 bases, with 18 bases between. Germline CDR1 and CDR2: MNHNY and SVGAGI (reference sequence). The CDR3 region is CASTGGVHRPGELFF. The CDR3 region has the DNA TGTGCCAGCACCGGAGGAGTTCATCGACCCGGGGAGCTGTTTTTT.

V usage is TRBV30 and J usage is TRBJ1-2; D is undetermined. The V end lost 0 bases, the J end lost 6 bases, and 14 bases lay between the germline ends. In germline, CDR1 is GTSNPN, CDR2 SVGIG (reference sequence). The CDR3 runs to 14 residues. CDR3 region: CAWSVLGRNHGYTF. CDR3 nucleotide sequence: TGTGCCTGGAGTGTACTAGGAAGGAATCATGGCTACACCTTC.

V usage is TRBV6-4 and J usage is TRBJ2-3; 12 nucleotides line up with TRBD2. CDR1 and CDR2 (germline): MRHNA, SNTAGT. Trimming took 4 bases from V and 1 from J; bases not matched to a gene: 3. This CDR3 contains 16 residues. The CDR3 loop is CASSARTSGGTDTQYF. CDR3 nucleotides: TGTGCCAGCAGTGCTCGGACTAGCGGGGGCACAGATACGCAGTATTTT.